A selection of T cell receptor beta chains follows, all from one sample in a study of T cell responses to AZD1222 COVID-19 vaccine. The table came from immunoSEQ multiplex PCR; TCRdb's copy has only in-frame clones and leaves some out. The sample includes approximately 110,000 clones, approximately 96% of them seen just once. The sequencing here drew on peripheral blood, taken on day 0 of AZD1222 vaccination. These receptors originate from an adult in good health. CDR3s include the opening cysteine and the closing phenylalanine or tryptophan. The D gene is left open where the match is weak. Clone size is given for some rows only: seen once, a few or many times, or a class if the clone is expanded.

>TRBV6-5|.|TRBJ2-5|.
CASSLDLSKETQYF
TGTGCCAGCAGCCTGGACTTGTCGAAAGAGACCCAGTACTTC
>TRBV7-2|.|TRBJ1-3|.
CASSSGGVSSGNTIYF
TGTGCCAGCAGCTCAGGAGGTGTTTCCTCTGGAAACACCATATATTTT
>TRBV5-8|.|TRBJ1-3|.
CASSLEAGTGNTIYF
TGTGCCAGCAGCTTGGAGGCAGGGACTGGAAACACCATATATTTT
>TRBV2|.|TRBJ2-4|.
CASRVSGIQYF
TGTGCCAGCAGAGTCTCCGGAATTCAGTACTTC
>TRBV29-1|TRBD2|TRBJ2-2|.
CSVEDPLAANTGELFF
TGCAGCGTTGAAGACCCGCTAGCGGCGAACACCGGGGAGCTGTTTTTT
>TRBV28|.|TRBJ2-7|.
CASSLLPYEQYF
TGTGCCAGCAGTTTATTGCCCTACGAGCAGTACTTC
>TRBV24-1|.|TRBJ1-3|.
CATSDFPTWGKENTIYF
TGTGCCACCAGTGATTTCCCGACTTGGGGTAAAGAAAACACCATATATTTT
>TRBV7-8|.|TRBJ2-1|.
CASSLAGHVGEQFF
TGTGCCAGCAGCTTAGCGGGACATGTGGGTGAGCAGTTCTTC
>TRBV6-1|TRBD2|TRBJ2-3|.
CASSEIAGVVRDTQYF
TGTGCCAGCAGTGAAATAGCGGGAGTCGTACGGGATACGCAGTATTTT
>TRBV7-3|.|TRBJ2-1|.
CASSLIVGDEQFF
TGTGCCAGCAGCTTAATAGTTGGGGATGAGCAGTTCTTC
>TRBV6-5|TRBD1|TRBJ2-5|.
CASSQVRGPGQTQYF
TGTGCCAGCAGCCAAGTGAGGGGGCCGGGTCAGACCCAGTACTTC
>TRBV27|.|TRBJ2-1|.
CASSLFGEQFF
TGTGCCAGCAGTTTGTTTGGGGAGCAGTTCTTC
>TRBV4-1|TRBD1|TRBJ2-4|.
CASGRTGEGDIQYF
TGCGCCAGCGGCCGTACAGGGGAAGGAGACATTCAGTACTTC
>TRBV30|TRBD1|TRBJ1-6|.
CACSSTGTVNSPLHF
TGTGCCTGCTCGTCAACCGGGACAGTTAATTCACCCCTCCACTTT
>TRBV5-6|TRBD1|TRBJ2-7|.
CASSTGTAYEQYF
TGTGCCAGCAGCACGGGGACAGCCTACGAGCAGTACTTC
>TRBV30|TRBD1|TRBJ1-1|.
CAWSDRVTLTEAFF
TGTGCCTGGAGCGACAGGGTAACTTTAACTGAAGCTTTCTTT
>TRBV11-3|.|TRBJ2-1|.
CASSLDRDPGIF
TGTGCCAGCAGCTTAGATAGGGATCCTGGTATCTTC
>TRBV2|TRBD2|TRBJ2-1|.
CASRGRTSGSGEQFF
TGTGCCAGCAGAGGGAGGACTAGCGGGAGCGGTGAGCAGTTCTTC
>TRBV6-4|.|TRBJ2-6|few
CASSDSHSGANVLTF
TGTGCCAGCAGTGACTCGCACTCTGGGGCCAACGTCCTGACTTTC
>TRBV6-4|.|TRBJ1-2|.
CASRMIYTGSRYGYTF
TGTGCCAGCAGAATGATTTACACAGGGTCGAGGTATGGCTACACCTTC
>TRBV1|.|TRBJ1-1|.
CTSSHHQRHGGAFTPF
TGCACCAGCAGCCATCACCAACGGCACGGTGGAGCTTTCACACCCTTT
>TRBV21-1|.|TRBJ2-7|once
CASSSRRTGGCEQYF
TGTGCCAGCAGCTCCCGAAGGACAGGGGGCTGCGAGCAGTACTTC
>TRBV5-4|TRBD1|TRBJ2-7|.
CASSPTRGSYEQYF
TGTGCCAGCAGCCCGACCAGGGGGTCCTACGAGCAGTACTTC
>TRBV7-2|.|TRBJ1-2|.
CASSLEVVYGYTF
TGTGCCAGCAGCTTAGAGGTCGTCTATGGCTACACCTTC
>TRBV29-1|.|TRBJ2-2|.
CSVERGTGELFF
TGCAGCGTTGAACGGGGAACCGGGGAGCTGTTTTTT
>TRBV11-2|.|TRBJ1-1|once
CASSPVSFRGSAFF
TGTGCCAGCAGCCCAGTTAGTTTCAGGGGCTCAGCTTTCTTT
>TRBV3-1/TRBV3-2|.|TRBJ1-1|.
CASSLRYTGNTEAFF
TGTGCCAGCAGCCTTCGTTATACAGGGAACACTGAAGCTTTCTTT
>TRBV4-1|.|TRBJ2-5|.
CASSQSLDTLMGQYF
TGCGCCAGCAGCCAATCCCTGGACACCTTGATGGGCCAGTACTTC
>TRBV20-1|.|TRBJ1-3|.
CSASWRDTIYF
TGCAGTGCTAGCTGGCGGGACACCATATATTTT
>TRBV11-2|TRBD1|TRBJ2-7|.
CASSLNRGLTYEQYF
TGTGCCAGCAGCTTGAACAGGGGGCTAACCTACGAGCAGTACTTC
>TRBV18|.|TRBJ2-5|.
CASSPTSTGETQYF
TGTGCCAGCTCCCCCACTAGTACCGGGGAGACCCAGTACTTC
>TRBV6-5|TRBD1|TRBJ1-6|.
CASSQHRGQGSPLHF
TGTGCCAGCAGTCAACACAGGGGGCAAGGTTCACCCCTCCACTTT
>TRBV14|.|TRBJ2-1|.
CASSGLGSYNEQFF
TGTGCCAGCAGCGGGTTAGGGTCCTACAATGAGCAGTTCTTC
>TRBV5-1|.|TRBJ2-3|.
CASSLRGITDTQYF
TGCGCCAGCAGCTTGAGGGGGATCACAGATACGCAGTATTTT
>TRBV11-2|.|TRBJ2-7|.
CASSLENLPLVEQYF
TGTGCCAGCAGCTTAGAAAATCTTCCTTTGGTCGAGCAGTACTTC
>TRBV5-6|TRBD2|TRBJ2-1|.
CASSLGLAGGHEQFF
TGTGCCAGCAGCCTCGGACTAGCGGGAGGTCATGAGCAGTTCTTC
>TRBV10-3|TRBD2|TRBJ2-1|.
CASCLAGGPYNEQFF
TGTGCCAGCTGCTTGGCGGGAGGGCCCTACAATGAGCAGTTCTTC
>TRBV12-3/TRBV12-4|.|TRBJ1-1|.
CASSRESAEAFF
TGTGCCAGCAGCAGAGAGAGCGCTGAAGCTTTCTTT
>TRBV18|.|TRBJ2-7|.
CASSTLSYEQYF
TGTGCCAGCTCGACCCTCTCCTACGAGCAGTACTTC
>TRBV7-2|.|TRBJ2-1|.
CASSLAGGRASEQFF
TGTGCCAGCAGCTTAGCCGGCGGGCGAGCTTCCGAGCAGTTCTTC
>TRBV2|TRBD1|TRBJ1-2|.
CASTGTGRSYSYTF
TGTGCCAGCACCGGGACAGGGCGCAGTTATAGCTACACCTTC